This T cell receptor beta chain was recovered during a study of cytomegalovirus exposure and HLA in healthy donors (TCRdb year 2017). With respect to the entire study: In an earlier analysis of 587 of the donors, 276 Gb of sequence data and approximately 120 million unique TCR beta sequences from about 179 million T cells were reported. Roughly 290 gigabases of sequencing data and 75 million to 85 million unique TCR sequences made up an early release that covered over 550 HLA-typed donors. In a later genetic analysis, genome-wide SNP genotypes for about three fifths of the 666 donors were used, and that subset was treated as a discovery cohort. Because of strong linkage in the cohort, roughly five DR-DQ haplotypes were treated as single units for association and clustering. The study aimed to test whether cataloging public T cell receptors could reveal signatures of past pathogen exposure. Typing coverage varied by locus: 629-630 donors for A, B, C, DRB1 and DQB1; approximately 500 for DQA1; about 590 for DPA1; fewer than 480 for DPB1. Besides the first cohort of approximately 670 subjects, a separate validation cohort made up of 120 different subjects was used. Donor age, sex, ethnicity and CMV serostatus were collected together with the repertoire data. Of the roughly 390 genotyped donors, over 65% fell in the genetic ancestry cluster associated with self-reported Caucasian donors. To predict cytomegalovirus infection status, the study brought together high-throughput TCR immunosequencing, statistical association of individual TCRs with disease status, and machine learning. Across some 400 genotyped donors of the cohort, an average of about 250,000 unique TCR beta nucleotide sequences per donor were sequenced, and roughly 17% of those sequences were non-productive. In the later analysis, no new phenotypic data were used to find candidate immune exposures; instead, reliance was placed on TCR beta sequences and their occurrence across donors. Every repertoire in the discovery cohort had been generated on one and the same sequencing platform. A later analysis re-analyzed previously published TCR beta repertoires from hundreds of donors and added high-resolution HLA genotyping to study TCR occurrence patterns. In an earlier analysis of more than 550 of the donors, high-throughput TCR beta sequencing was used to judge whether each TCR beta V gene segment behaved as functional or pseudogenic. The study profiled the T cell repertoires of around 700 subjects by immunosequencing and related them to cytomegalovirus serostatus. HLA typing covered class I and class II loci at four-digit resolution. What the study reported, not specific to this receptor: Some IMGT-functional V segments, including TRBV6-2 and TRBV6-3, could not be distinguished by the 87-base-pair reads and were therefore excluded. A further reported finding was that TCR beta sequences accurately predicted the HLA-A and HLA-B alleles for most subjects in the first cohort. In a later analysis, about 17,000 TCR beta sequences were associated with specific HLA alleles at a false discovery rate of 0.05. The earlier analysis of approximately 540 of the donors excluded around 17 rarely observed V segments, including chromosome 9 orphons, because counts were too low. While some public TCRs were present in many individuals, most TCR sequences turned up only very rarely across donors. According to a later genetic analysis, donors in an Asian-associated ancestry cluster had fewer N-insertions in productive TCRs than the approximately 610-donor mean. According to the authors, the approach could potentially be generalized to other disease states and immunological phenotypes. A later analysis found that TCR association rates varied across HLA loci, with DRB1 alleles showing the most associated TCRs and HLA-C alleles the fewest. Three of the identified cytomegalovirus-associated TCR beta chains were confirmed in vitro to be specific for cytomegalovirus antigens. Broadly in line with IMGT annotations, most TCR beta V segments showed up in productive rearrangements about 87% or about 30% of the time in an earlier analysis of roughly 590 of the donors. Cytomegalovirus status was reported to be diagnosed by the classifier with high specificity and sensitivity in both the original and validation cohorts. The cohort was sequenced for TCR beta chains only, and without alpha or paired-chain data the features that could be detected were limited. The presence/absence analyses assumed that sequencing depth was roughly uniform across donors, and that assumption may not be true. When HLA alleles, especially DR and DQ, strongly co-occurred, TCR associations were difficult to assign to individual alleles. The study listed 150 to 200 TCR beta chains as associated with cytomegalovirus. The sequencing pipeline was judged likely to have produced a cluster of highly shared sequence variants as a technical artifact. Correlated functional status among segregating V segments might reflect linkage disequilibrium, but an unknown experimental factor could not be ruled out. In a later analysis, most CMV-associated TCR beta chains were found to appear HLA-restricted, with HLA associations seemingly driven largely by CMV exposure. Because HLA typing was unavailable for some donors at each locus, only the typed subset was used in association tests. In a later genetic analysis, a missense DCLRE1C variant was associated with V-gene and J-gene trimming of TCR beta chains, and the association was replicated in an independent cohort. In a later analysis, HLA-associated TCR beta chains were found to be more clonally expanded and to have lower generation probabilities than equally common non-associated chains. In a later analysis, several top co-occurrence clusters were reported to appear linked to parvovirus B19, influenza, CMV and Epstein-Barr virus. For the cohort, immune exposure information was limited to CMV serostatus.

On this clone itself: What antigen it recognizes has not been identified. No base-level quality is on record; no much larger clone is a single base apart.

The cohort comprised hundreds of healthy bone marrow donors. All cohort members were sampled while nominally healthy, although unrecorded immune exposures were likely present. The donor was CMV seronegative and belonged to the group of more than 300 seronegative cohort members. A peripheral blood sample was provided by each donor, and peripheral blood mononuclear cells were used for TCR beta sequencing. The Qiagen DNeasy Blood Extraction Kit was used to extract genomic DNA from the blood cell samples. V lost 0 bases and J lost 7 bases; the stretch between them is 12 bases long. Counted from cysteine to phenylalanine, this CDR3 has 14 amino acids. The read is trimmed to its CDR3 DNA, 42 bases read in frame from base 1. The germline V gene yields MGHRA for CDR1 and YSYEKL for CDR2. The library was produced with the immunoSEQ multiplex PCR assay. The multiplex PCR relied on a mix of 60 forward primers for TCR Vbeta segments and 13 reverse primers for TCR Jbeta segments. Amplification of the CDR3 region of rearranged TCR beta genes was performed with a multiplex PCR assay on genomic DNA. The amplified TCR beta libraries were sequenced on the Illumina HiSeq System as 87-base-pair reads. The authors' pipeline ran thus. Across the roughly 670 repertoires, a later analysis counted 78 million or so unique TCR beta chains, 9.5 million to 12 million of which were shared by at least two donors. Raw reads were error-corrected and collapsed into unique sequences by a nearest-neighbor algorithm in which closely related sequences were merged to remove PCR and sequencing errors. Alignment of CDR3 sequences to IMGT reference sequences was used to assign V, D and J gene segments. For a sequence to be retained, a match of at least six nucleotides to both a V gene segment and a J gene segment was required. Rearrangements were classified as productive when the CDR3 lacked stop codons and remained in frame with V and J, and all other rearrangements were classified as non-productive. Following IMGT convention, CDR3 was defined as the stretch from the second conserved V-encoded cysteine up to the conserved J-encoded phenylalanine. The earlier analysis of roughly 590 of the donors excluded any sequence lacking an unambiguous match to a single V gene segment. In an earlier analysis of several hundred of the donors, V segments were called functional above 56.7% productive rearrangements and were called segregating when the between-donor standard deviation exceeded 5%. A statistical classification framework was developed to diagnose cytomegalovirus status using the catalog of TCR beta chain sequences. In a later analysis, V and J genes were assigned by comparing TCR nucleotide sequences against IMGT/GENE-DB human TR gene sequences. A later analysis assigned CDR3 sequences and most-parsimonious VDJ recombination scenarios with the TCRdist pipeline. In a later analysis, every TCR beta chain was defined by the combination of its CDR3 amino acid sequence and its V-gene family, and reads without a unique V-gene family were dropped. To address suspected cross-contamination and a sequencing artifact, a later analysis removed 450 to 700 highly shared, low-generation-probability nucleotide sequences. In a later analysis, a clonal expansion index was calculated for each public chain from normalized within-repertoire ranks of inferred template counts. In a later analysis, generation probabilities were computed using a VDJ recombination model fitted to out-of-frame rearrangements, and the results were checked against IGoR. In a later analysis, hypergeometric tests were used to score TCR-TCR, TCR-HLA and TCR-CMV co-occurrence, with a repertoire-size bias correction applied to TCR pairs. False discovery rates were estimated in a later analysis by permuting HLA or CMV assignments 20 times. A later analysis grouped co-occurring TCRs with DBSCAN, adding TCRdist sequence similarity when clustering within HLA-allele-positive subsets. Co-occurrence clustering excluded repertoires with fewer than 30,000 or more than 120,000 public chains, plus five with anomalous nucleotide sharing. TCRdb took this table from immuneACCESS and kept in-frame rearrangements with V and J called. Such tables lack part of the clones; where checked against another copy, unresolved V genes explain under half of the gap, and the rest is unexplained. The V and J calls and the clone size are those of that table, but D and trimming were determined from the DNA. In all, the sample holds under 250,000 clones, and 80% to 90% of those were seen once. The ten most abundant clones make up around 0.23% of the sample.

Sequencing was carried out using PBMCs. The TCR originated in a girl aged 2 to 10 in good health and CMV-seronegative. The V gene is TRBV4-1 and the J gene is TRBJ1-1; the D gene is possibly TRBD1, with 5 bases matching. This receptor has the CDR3 CASSQEKGFGEAFF. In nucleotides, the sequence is TGCGCCAGCAGCCAAGAAAAGGGGTTCGGTGAAGCTTTCTTT.